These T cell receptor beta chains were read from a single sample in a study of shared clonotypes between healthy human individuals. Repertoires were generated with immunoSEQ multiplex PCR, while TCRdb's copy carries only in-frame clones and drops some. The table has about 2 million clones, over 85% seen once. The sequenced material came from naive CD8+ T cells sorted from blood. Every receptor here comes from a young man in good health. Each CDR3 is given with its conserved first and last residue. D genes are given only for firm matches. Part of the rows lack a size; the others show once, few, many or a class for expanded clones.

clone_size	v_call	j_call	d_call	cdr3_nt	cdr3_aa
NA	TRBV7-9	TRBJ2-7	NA	TGTGCCAGCAGCTTGGGGAGCACTTCCTACGAGCAGTACTTC	CASSLGSTSYEQYF
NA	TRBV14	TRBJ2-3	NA	TGTGCCAGCAGCCCGCCCGGACGGCTAGGGTATCACACAGATACGCAGTATTTT	CASSPPGRLGYHTDTQYF
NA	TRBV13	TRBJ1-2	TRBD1	TGTGCCAGCAGCTTGGAAGGGCCAGGACAGGGGGCGCAATCCTCCCACACCTTC	CASSLEGPGQGAQSSHTF
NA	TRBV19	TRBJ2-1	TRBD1	TGTGCCAGTAGTACTTGGACAGGGGGCTCCTACAATGAGCAGTTCTTC	CASSTWTGGSYNEQFF
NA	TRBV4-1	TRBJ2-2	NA	TGCGCCAGCAGCCAAGAAAGACTCGGGACCGGGGAGCTGTTTTTT	CASSQERLGTGELFF
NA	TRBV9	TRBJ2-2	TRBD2	TGTGCCAGCAGCTTTAACGGACTAGCGGCGAACACCGGGGAGCTGTTTTTT	CASSFNGLAANTGELFF
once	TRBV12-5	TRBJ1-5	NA	TGTGCTAGTGGTTTTTGGACGAGGGGAGATAGCAATCAGCCCCAGCATTTT	CASGFWTRGDSNQPQHF
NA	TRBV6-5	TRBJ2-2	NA	TGTGCCAGCAGCCTACCCCCCTCCGGGGAGCTGTTTTTT	CASSLPPSGELFF
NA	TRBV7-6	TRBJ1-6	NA	TGTGCCAGCAGCTTAGATTTAGATTCACCCCTCCACTTT	CASSLDLDSPLHF
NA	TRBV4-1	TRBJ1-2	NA	TGCGCCAGCAGCCAAGATATAGGACAGCTCTCTAACTATGGCTACACCTTC	CASSQDIGQLSNYGYTF
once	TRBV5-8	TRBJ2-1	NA	TGTGCCAGCGGTTGGGGTGACCAATCGTATGAGCAGTTCTTC	CASGWGDQSYEQFF
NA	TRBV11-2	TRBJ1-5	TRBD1	TGTGCCAGCAGCTTAGATTGGACAGGGGATTATAGCAATCAGCCCCAGCATTTT	CASSLDWTGDYSNQPQHF
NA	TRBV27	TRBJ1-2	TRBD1	TGTGCCAGCAGTTTATTCGGACAGGGGAACTATGGCTACACCTTC	CASSLFGQGNYGYTF
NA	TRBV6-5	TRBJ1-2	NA	TGTGCCAGCAGTTACGTAGCCCAGGGCTATGGCTACACCTTC	CASSYVAQGYGYTF
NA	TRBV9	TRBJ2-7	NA	TGTGCCAGCAGCGACAGCGAGGGCAAGCAGTACTTC	CASSDSEGKQYF
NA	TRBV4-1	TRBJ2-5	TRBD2	TGCGCCAGCAGCCAAGGCGGGGAGGGCTATCTAAAGACCCAGTACTTC	CASSQGGEGYLKTQYF
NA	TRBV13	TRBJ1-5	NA	TGTGCCAGCAGCTTAAGCGCGCAGGGGAACCAGCCCCAGCATTTT	CASSLSAQGNQPQHF
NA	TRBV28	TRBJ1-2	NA	TGTGCCAGCAGTTCGGACGTTAACTATGGCTACACCTTC	CASSSDVNYGYTF
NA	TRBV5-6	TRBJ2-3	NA	TGTGCCAGCAGCTTGAAAGGGTTTGCAGATACGCAGTATTTT	CASSLKGFADTQYF
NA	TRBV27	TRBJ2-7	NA	TGTGCCAGCAGCGATGACAGCTCCTACGAGCAGTACTTC	CASSDDSSYEQYF
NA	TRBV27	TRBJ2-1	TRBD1	TGTGCCAGCACCCAGGGGGCCGACTACAATGAGCAGTTCTTC	CASTQGADYNEQFF
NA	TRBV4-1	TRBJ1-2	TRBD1	TGCGCCAGCAGCCAAGTGACAGGGACTAACTATGGCTACACCTTC	CASSQVTGTNYGYTF